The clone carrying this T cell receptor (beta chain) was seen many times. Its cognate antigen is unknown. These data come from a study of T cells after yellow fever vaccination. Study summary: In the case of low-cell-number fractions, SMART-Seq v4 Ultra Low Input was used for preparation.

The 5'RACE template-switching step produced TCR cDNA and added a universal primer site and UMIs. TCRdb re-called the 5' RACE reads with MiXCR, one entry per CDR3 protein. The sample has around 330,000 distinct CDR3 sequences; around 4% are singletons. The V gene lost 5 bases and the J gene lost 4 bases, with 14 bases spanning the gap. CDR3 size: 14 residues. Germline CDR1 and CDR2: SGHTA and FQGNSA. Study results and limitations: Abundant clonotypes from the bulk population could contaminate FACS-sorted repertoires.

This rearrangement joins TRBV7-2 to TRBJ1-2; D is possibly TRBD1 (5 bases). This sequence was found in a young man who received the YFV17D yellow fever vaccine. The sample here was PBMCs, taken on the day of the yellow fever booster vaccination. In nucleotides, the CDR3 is TGTGCCAGCAGCACCGCCCAGGGAATCTATGGCTACACCTTC. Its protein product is CASSTAQGIYGYTF.